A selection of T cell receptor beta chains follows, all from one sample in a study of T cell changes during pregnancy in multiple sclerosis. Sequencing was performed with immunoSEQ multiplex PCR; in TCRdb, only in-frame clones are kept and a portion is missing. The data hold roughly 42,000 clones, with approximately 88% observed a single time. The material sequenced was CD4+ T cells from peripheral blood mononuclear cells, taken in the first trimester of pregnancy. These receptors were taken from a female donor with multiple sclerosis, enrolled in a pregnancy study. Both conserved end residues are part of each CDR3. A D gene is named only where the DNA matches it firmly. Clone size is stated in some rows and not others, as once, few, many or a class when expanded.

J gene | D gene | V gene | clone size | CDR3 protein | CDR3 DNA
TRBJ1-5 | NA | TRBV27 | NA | CASSLRGRNQPQHF | TGTGCCAGCAGTCTCCGTGGGAGGAATCAGCCCCAGCATTTT
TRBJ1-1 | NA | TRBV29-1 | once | CSGQVNTEAFF | TGCAGCGGACAGGTGAACACTGAAGCTTTCTTT
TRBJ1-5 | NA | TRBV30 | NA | CVWSPRARDIQPQHF | TGTGTCTGGAGTCCCAGGGCACGGGACATTCAGCCCCAGCATTTT
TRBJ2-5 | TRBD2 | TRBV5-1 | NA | CASSATSDPRETQYF | TGCGCCAGCAGCGCCACTAGCGACCCAAGGGAGACCCAGTACTTC
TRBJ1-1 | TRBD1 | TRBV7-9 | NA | CASSLGQNMNTEAFF | TGTGCCAGCAGCCTGGGACAGAACATGAACACTGAAGCTTTCTTT
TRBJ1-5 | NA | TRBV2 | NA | CASSRGLVSNQPQHF | TGTGCCAGCAGCAGAGGGTTGGTCTCCAATCAGCCCCAGCATTTT
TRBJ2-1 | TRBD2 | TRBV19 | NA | CASSPGLAGQLQFF | TGTGCCAGTAGTCCGGGACTAGCGGGACAGCTACAGTTCTTC
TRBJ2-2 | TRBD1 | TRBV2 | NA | CASSENGQGSGELFF | TGTGCCAGCAGTGAAAACGGACAGGGTTCCGGGGAGCTGTTTTTT
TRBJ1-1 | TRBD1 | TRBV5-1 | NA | CASAVGQLNTEAFF | TGCGCCAGCGCCGTGGGACAGTTGAACACTGAAGCTTTCTTT
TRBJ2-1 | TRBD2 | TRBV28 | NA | CASILGTSGKNEQFF | TGTGCCAGCATCTTAGGGACTAGCGGGAAGAATGAGCAGTTCTTC
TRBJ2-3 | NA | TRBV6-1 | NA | CASSERRGGTTDTQYF | TGTGCCAGCAGTGAAAGGAGAGGGGGTACGACAGATACGCAGTATTTT
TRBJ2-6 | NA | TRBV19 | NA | CASSNFYRALSGANVLTF | TGTGCCAGTAGCAACTTTTACAGGGCTCTCTCTGGGGCCAACGTCCTGACTTTC
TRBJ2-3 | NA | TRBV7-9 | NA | CASSLDELHTDTQYF | TGTGCCAGCAGCTTAGATGAACTCCACACAGATACGCAGTATTTT
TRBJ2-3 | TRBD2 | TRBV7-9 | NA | CASSFGGDSTDTQYF | TGTGCCAGCAGCTTCGGGGGGGACAGCACAGATACGCAGTATTTT
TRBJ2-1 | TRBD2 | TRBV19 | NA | CASSMGLAGTGEQFF | TGTGCCAGTAGTATGGGACTAGCGGGAACCGGAGAGCAGTTCTTC
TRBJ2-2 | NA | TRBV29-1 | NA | CSVFSGELFF | TGCAGCGTCTTCTCCGGGGAGCTGTTTTTT
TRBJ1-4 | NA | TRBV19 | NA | CASSDLPGASNEKLFF | TGTGCCAGTAGTGACCTTCCTGGGGCGTCTAATGAAAAACTGTTTTTT
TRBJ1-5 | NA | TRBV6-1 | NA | CASSEAGGRDQPQHF | TGTGCCAGCAGTGAAGCCGGGGGAAGGGATCAGCCCCAGCATTTT
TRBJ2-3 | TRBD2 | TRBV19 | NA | CASCLGGTGGDTQYF | TGTGCCAGTTGCCTTGGGGGGACGGGGGGAGATACGCAGTATTTT
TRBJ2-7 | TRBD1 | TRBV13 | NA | CASRGPGTAFYEQYF | TGTGCCAGCAGAGGTCCCGGGACAGCTTTCTACGAGCAGTACTTC
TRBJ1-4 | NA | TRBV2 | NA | CASAHGRLLTNEKLFF | TGTGCCAGCGCTCACGGCAGGCTTTTAACTAATGAAAAACTGTTTTTT
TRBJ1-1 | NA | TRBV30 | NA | CAWRLRGANTEAFF | TGTGCCTGGAGACTCAGGGGTGCGAACACTGAAGCTTTCTTT